This T cell receptor beta chain was obtained from a study of cytomegalovirus exposure and HLA in healthy donors. Study-level points and caveats: For presence/absence analyses, sequencing depth was assumed to be roughly uniform across donors.

V lost 5 bases and J 5 bases, leaving 10 bases between the germline ends. The CDR3 has 13 residues. CDR1 and CDR2 (germline): LNHDA, SQIVND (reference sequence). Each donor's status was that of a healthy bone marrow donor. At sampling all donors were nominally healthy, likely with unrecorded immune exposures. In the case of this clone: Its antigen is currently unknown.

Researchers ran the PCR with 60 Vbeta and 13 Jbeta primers. Some clones are missing from TCRdb's copy, which holds only in-frame ones; the method was immunoSEQ multiplex PCR. Here the sample spans around 100,000 clones, around 80% being singletons. V usage is TRBV19 and J usage is TRBJ2-1; D is unresolved. Source material: PBMCs. This TCR came from a woman aged 40 to 50 in good health and CMV-seronegative. The CDR3 loop reads CASSPRLDNEQFF. Here the CDR3 DNA reads TGTGCCAGTAGTCCTCGCCTAGACAATGAGCAGTTCTTC.